This T cell receptor beta chain was observed in a study of blood T cell repertoires in COVID-19. Method: immunoSEQ multiplex PCR; TCRdb's copy keeps in-frame clones and lacks some. The sample includes tens of thousands of clones, around 82% of them seen just once. This CDR3 is built from 15 residues. The germline CDR1 and CDR2 sequences are MNHEY and SVGAGI. V lost 4 bases to trimming and J lost 3 bases, with 16 bases between them. The gene calls are TRBV6-5 and TRBJ2-7, with TRBD1 as a possible D gene (6 bases). The sample comprised peripheral blood. This TCR was recovered from a human donor in a cohort sampled during active COVID-19. The CDR3 bases are TGTGCCAGCAGTTTCCGGGACAAGGACTTCTACGAGCAGTACTTC. Protein sequence: CASSFRDKDFYEQYF.